Here is one T cell receptor beta chain with its context. CDR3 length: 13 residues. V lost 3 bases and J lost 2, with 8 bases in between. Germline-derived CDR1 and CDR2 are LNHDA and SQIVND (reference sequence). As processed by the authors: Amplified reference gene primers provided the basis for estimating nucleated cell counts. Some clones are missing from TCRdb's copy, which holds only in-frame ones; the method was immunoSEQ multiplex PCR. For V, J and clone size, that table is used; D and trimming come from the DNA. The sample consists of approximately 240,000 clones, about 86% of them appearing once. This record belongs to a study of blood T cell repertoires in COVID-19.

The sequencing input was peripheral blood. The source of this sequence is a woman in her twenties or thirties who had recovered from COVID-19. The genes are TRBV19 and TRBJ2-7, with D unclear. CDR3 in amino acids: CASSIRPAYEQYF. The CDR3 DNA reads as TGTGCCAGTAGTATCAGGCCTGCCTACGAGCAGTACTTC.